This T cell receptor (beta chain) derives from a study of blood T cell repertoires in COVID-19. About the study: From T cells, B-cell-depleted T cells, or PBMCs came the material, which was cDNA or gDNA.

V was clipped by 0 bases and J by 7 bases, with 12 bases between them. The CDR3 extends over 15 amino acids. Germline CDR1 reads MGHRA; CDR2 reads YSYEKL. This clone was detected only once. Recruitment covered about two dozen US areas and drew participants whose ages spanned about 18 to 100 years. Data came from immunoSEQ multiplex PCR; TCRdb stores just in-frame clones and leaves some out. Of roughly 330,000 clones detected, 75% to 90% appear once; the ten largest clones hold about 4.7%. This rearrangement joins TRBV4-1 to TRBJ1-4, with unresolved D. This TCR was recovered from a man younger than 45 who had recovered from COVID-19. Sequencing input: PBMCs or T cells enriched from blood (not recorded which). CDR3 bases: TGCGCCAGCAGCCAAGATGGAACAGCGGGTGAAAAACTGTTTTTT. The encoded protein is CASSQDGTAGEKLFF.